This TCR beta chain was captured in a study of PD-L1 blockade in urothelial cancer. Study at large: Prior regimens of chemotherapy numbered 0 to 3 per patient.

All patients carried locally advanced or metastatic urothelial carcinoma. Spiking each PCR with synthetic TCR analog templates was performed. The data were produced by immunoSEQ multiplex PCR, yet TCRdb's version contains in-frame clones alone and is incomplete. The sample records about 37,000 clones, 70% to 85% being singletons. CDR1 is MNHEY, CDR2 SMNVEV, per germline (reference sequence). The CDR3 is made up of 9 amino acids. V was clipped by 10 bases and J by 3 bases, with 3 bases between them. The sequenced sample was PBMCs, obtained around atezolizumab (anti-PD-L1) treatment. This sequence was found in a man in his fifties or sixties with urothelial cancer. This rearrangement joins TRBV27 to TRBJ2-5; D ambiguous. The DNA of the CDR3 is TGTGCCACCAAAGAGACCCAGTACTTC. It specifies CATKETQYF.